These 10 T cell receptor beta chains were all obtained from the same sample, sequenced in a study of cytomegalovirus exposure and HLA in healthy donors. A multiplex PCR was run with 60 Vbeta primers and 13 Jbeta primers. Sequencing was performed with immunoSEQ multiplex PCR; in TCRdb, only in-frame clones are kept and a portion is missing. The sample lists about 130,000 clones, approximately 74% seen once, with approximately 7.2% in the top ten. Input material: PBMCs. These receptors came from a male donor in good health and CMV-seronegative.

A few counts support this clone. V gene TRBV2 combines with J gene TRBJ2-6; 12 nucleotides agree with TRBD2. Trimming removed 7 bases from V and 0 bases from J; junction bases left unmatched: 7. CDR3 length: 18 residues. The V gene's germline CDR1 is SNHLY and CDR2 FYNNEI. Here the CDR3 DNA reads TGTGCCAGCATTCGGACTAGCGGGGCCGGCTCTGGGGCCAACGTCCTGACTTTC. The encoded protein is CASIRTSGAGSGANVLTF.

The chain employs TRBV28 and TRBJ1-5; 9 positions agree with TRBD1. V shed 5 bases, J shed 6 bases, and the junction held 8 bases outside the gene matches. CDR3 length equals 15 residues. Germline loops: CDR1 MDHEN, CDR2 SYDVKM. The CDR3 sequence is CASSPDRGKSQPQHF. The CDR3 coding sequence is TGTGCCAGCAGTCCTGACAGGGGGAAGAGTCAGCCCCAGCATTTT.

The chain carries TRBV28 and TRBJ2-3, with TRBD2 matching over 12 bases. Trimming at V came to 3 bases and at J to 1 base, leaving 14 bases not matched to a gene. The CDR3 covers 20 residues. Per germline, CDR1 MDHEN and CDR2 SYDVKM. The CDR3: CASSFVLAGGQALGTDTQYF. For the CDR3, the DNA is TGTGCCAGCAGTTTTGTGCTAGCGGGGGGGCAGGCACTGGGCACAGATACGCAGTATTTT.

V is TRBV11-2 and J is TRBJ2-1; D is unresolved. V lost 0 bases to trimming and J lost 5 bases, with 8 bases between them. CDR3 size: 14 residues. Germline-derived CDR1 and CDR2 are SGHAT and FQNNGV. CDR3 DNA: TGTGCCAGCAGCTTAGATCTTAGTAACAATGAGCAGTTCTTC. It translates to CASSLDLSNNEQFF.

In this sample, this clone turned up a few times. The V and J genes are TRBV7-2 and TRBJ1-1; no reliable D call. Germline assignment: CDR1 SGHTA and CDR2 FQGNSA. V was trimmed by 4 bases and J by 4 bases, leaving 16 bases between them. The CDR3 is 15 amino acids. The DNA of the CDR3 is TGTGCCAGCAGCTCCGACCCGGGGAGTGGCACTGAAGCTTTCTTT. Translating it yields CASSSDPGSGTEAFF. The whole variable domain, remainder taken from reference TRBV7-2 and TRBJ1-1, is GAGVSQSPSNKVTEKGKDVELRCDPISGHTALYWYRQSLGQGLEFLIYFQGNSAPDKSGLPSDRFSAERTGGSVSTLTIQRTQQEDSAVYLCASSSDPGSGTEAFFGQGTRLTVV.

The J gene is TRBJ1-1, the V gene TRBV4-1; D gene unclear. Germline-derived CDR1 and CDR2 are MGHRA and YSYEKL. The V gene lost 0 bases and the J gene lost 4 bases, with 3 bases spanning the gap. This CDR3 has 12 residues. The DNA of the CDR3 is TGCGCCAGCAGCCAAGATCTCACTGAAGCTTTCTTT. It codes for CASSQDLTEAFF.

V is TRBV19 and J is TRBJ1-5, with D tentatively TRBD1 (6 bases). Germline assignment: CDR1 LNHDA and CDR2 SQIVND (reference sequence). V was cut by 3 bases and J by 6 bases, with 15 bases left in between. The CDR3 extends over 15 amino acids. CDR3 nucleotides: TGTGCCAGTAGTATGGACGCCTGGGGGCGTCAGCCCCAGCATTTT. Translating gives CASSMDAWGRQPQHF.

This sequence joins TRBV2 and TRBJ1-3; D ambiguous. Germline CDR1 is SNHLY and CDR2 is FYNNEI. The CDR3 totals 14 residues. Trimming left V 8 bases short and J 0 bases short, with 11 bases between. The CDR3 nucleotides read TGTGCCAGCCGCCGGGAGTTCTCTGGAAACACCATATATTTT. The encoded protein is CASRREFSGNTIYF.

This sequence joins TRBV4-3 and TRBJ2-1, with 7 bases that match TRBD2. The germline V gene encodes CDR1 LGHNA and CDR2 YSLEER. There are 17 residues in the CDR3. The ends lost 0 bases at V and 7 bases at J; junction bases unmatched: 12. The DNA of the CDR3 is TGCGCCAGCAGCCAAGATCAGGGCGGGGGATCAAAGAATGAGCAGTTCTTC. This codes for CASSQDQGGGSKNEQFF.

Only a few counts were recorded for this clone. The CDR3 sequence is CASRDRDYEQYF. The CDR3 bases are TGTGCCAGCCGGGACAGGGACTACGAGCAGTACTTC. This chain joins TRBV25-1 and TRBJ2-7, with 9 bases fitting TRBD1. The V gene end was trimmed by 8 bases and the J gene end by 3 bases; junction bases not matched to a gene: 2. CDR3 length equals 12 residues. Germline V lookup: CDR1 MGHDK, CDR2 SYGVNS.